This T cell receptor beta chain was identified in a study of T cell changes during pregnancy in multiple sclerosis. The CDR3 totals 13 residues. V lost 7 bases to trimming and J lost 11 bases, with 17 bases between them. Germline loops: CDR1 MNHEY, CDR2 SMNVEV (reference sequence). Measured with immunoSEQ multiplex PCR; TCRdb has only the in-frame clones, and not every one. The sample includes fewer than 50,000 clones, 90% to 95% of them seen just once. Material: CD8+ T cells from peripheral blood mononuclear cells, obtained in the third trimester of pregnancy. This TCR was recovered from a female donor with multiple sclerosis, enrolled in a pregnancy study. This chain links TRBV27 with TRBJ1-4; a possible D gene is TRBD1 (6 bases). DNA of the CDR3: TGTGCCAGCAAAACCGGGACACTGGAGAAACTGTTTTTT. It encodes CASKTGTLEKLFF.